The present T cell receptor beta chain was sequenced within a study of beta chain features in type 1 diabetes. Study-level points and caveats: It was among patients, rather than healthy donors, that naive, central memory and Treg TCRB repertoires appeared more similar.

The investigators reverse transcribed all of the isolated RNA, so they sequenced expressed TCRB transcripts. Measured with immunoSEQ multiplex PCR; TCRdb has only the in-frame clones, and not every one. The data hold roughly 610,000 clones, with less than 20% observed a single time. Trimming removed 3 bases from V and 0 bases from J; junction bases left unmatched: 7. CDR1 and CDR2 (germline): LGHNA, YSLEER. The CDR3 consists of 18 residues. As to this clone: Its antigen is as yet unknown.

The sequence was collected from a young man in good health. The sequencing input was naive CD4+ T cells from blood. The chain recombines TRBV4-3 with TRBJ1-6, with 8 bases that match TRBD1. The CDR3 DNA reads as TGCGCCAGCAGCCAGAGGACAGGGACCAGCTCCTATAATTCACCCCTCCACTTT. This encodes CASSQRTGTSSYNSPLHF.